Below, 17 T cell receptor beta chains from the same sample are listed, as sequenced in a study of Graves' ophthalmopathy and Graves' hyperthyroidism. RNA transcripts were the template, and TCR beta CDR3 regions were amplified from them. RT-PCR was first run with HTBI primers, then multiplex PCR in a second round. TCRdb re-analysed the multiplex PCR reads in MiXCR, keeping a single row per CDR3 protein. The sample lists about 620,000 distinct CDR3 sequences, about 24% occurring once. Sequenced sample: peripheral blood. The source is a woman aged 18-29 years with stable Graves' hyperthyroidism. Some clones in this sample may be carry-over from other donors' samples.

Here the CDR3 DNA reads TGTGCCAGCAGCTCTTCCCCGGGGGACACTGAAGCTTTCTTT. Translating it yields CASSSSPGDTEAFF. The rearrangement joins TRBV7-3 to TRBJ1-1; weak D call: TRBD1 (5 bases). V was trimmed by 4 bases and J by 3 bases, leaving 12 bases between them. Germline V gives CDR1 SGHTA, CDR2 FQGTGA. The CDR3 consists of 14 residues.

This clonotype occurred many times. V usage is TRBV20-1 and J usage is TRBJ2-7; tentatively, D is TRBD1 (6 bases). Trimming stripped 7 bases from V and 1 base from J, with 14 bases between. CDR1 is DFQATT, CDR2 SNEGSKA, per germline (reference sequence). The CDR3 is made up of 13 amino acids. As DNA, the CDR3 is TGCAGTGTCCATGGGACAAGGTCCTACGAGCAGTACTTC. It specifies CSVHGTRSYEQYF.

The chain links TRBV7-2 to TRBJ1-5; D gene unclear. The length of the CDR3 is 14 residues. Trimming pared 2 bases from V and 5 bases from J, leaving 10 bases between. The V gene's germline CDR1 is SGHTA and CDR2 FQGNSA. CDR3 residues: CASSLWGEDQPQHF. The CDR3 DNA reads as TGTGCCAGCAGCTTATGGGGAGAGGATCAGCCCCAGCATTTT.

The chain links TRBV9 to TRBJ1-2; D might be TRBD1 (5 bases). CDR3 length: 15 residues. Germline-derived CDR1 and CDR2 are SGDLS and YYNGEE. V shed 1 base and J shed 2 bases, with 12 bases lying between them. CDR3 protein: CASSVKWGSNYGYTF. In nucleotides, the CDR3 is TGTGCCAGCAGCGTAAAATGGGGCAGCAACTATGGCTACACCTTC.

This clonotype has a count of ten or more. V usage is TRBV27 and J usage is TRBJ2-7, with D perhaps given as TRBD1 or TRBD2 (5 bases each). Germline assignment: CDR1 MNHEY and CDR2 SMNVEV (reference sequence). V lost 6 bases to trimming and J lost 4 bases, with 16 bases between them. This CDR3 has 14 amino acids. The CDR3 loop is CASSSGDGLYEQYF. CDR3 bases: TGTGCCAGCAGCTCCGGGGACGGTCTTTACGAGCAGTACTTC.

Many counts were recorded for this clonotype. The gene calls are TRBV7-9 and TRBJ2-7, with 7 nucleotides matching TRBD1. The CDR3 sequence is 15 residues long. V was clipped by 5 bases and J by 1 base; unmatched bases: 8. Germline V gene sequence: CDR1 SEHNR, CDR2 FQNEAQ (reference sequence). The CDR3 is CASSPIEGASYEQYF. For the CDR3, the DNA is TGTGCCAGCAGCCCCATTGAGGGGGCTTCCTACGAGCAGTACTTC.

This chain joins TRBV18 and TRBJ1-1; D gene unclear. CDR3 length: 14 residues. V was trimmed by 2 bases and J by 0 bases, leaving 7 bases between them. The V gene's germline CDR1 is KGHSH and CDR2 LQKENI. The CDR3 DNA reads TGTGCCAGCTCACCATTCCAGCTGAACACTGAAGCTTTCTTT. This sequence encodes CASSPFQLNTEAFF.

As concerns this clonotype: This may stem from a read error, because a much larger clone lies one nucleotide away. V usage is TRBV5-1 and J usage is TRBJ2-2, with D tentatively TRBD2 (5 bases). The CDR3 has 15 amino acids. Germline CDR1 reads SGHRS; CDR2 reads YFSETQ. The CDR3: CASSLGGTNTGELCF. The CDR3 nucleotides are TGCGCCAGCAGCTTGGGCGGCACTAACACCGGGGAGCTGTGTTTT.

This clonotype has a count of ten or more. The J gene is TRBJ1-2, the V gene TRBV5-1; 8 bases align to TRBD1. The junction had 8 bases not matched to a gene; V was cut back by 2 bases and J by 2 bases. CDR3 length: 16 amino acids. Germline V lookup: CDR1 SGHRS, CDR2 YFSETQ. CDR3 DNA: TGCGCCAGCAGCTTTACTACAGGGGGAATGAACTATGGCTACACCTTC. It translates to CASSFTTGGMNYGYTF.

The V and J genes are TRBV27 and TRBJ1-2, with D unresolved. Per germline, CDR1 MNHEY and CDR2 SMNVEV (reference sequence). V was clipped by 2 bases and J by 4 bases, with 11 bases between them. The CDR3 consists of 14 residues. The DNA for the CDR3 is TGTGCCAGCAGTTTAAACCGGGCAGTCTATGGCTACACCTTC. Encoded protein: CASSLNRAVYGYTF.

This clonotype came up a few times. One end of the junction fails to match germline, which may point to a read error. This CDR3 reads CASSFNRNTKAFF. As DNA, the CDR3 is TGTGCCAGCAGTTTCAACCGGAACACTAAAGCTTTCTTT. The V call is TRBV28, the J call TRBJ1-1; D remains unclear. Germline CDR1 is MDHEN and CDR2 is SYDVKM. The CDR3 extends over 13 amino acids.

This clonotype was counted at least ten times. The chain links TRBV18 to TRBJ1-6, with TRBD1 matching over 7 bases. V trimming: 2 bases; J trimming: 6 bases; junction bases outside the gene matches: 4. This CDR3 has 15 amino acids. Germline V lookup: CDR1 KGHSH, CDR2 LQKENI. This CDR3 is CASSPDRVSNSPLHF. CDR3 nucleotide sequence: TGTGCCAGCTCACCAGACAGGGTGAGTAATTCACCCCTCCACTTT.

This clonotype has a count of ten or more. The chain employs TRBV12-5 and TRBJ1-2; 11 bases are shared with TRBD1. In germline, CDR1 is LGHNT, CDR2 FRNRAP. Trimming removed 6 bases from V and 4 bases from J; junction bases left unmatched: 7. The CDR3 has 15 amino acids. CDR3 amino acids: CASGYGTGGGYGYTF. The CDR3 nucleotides read TGTGCTAGTGGCTACGGGACAGGGGGAGGCTATGGCTACACCTTC.

This clonotype was observed many times. V usage is TRBV11-2 and J usage is TRBJ2-7; D is undetermined. Germline V CDR1 and CDR2: SGHAT, FQNNGV. V lost 5 bases, J lost 3 bases, and 17 bases lay in between. CDR3 length: 15 residues. CDR3 residues: CASSRSGTPVYEQYF. The CDR3, as DNA: TGTGCCAGCAGCCGTTCCGGAACCCCAGTCTACGAGCAGTACTTC. Filled out from reference TRBV11-2 and TRBJ2-7, the complete variable domain reads EAGVAQSPRYKIIEKRQSVAFWCNPISGHATLYWYQQILGQGPKLLIQFQNNGVVDDSQLPKDRFSAERLKGVDSTLKIQPAKLEDSAVYLCASSRSGTPVYEQYFGPGTRLTVT.

This sequence joins TRBV20-1 and TRBJ1-1, with TRBD1 matching 9 bases. Germline V gene sequence: CDR1 DFQATT, CDR2 SNEGSKA (reference sequence). With 1 base clipped from V and 4 bases from J, the junction kept 4 bases outside the gene matches. The CDR3 contains 14 residues. CDR3 sequence (DNA): TGCAGTGCTAGAGGGGGACAGGGCAGCACTGAAGCTTTCTTT. The encoded protein is CSARGGQGSTEAFF.

The V gene is TRBV6-1, the J gene TRBJ2-5; tentative D call: TRBD1 (6 bases). There are 13 residues in the CDR3. Per the germline V gene, CDR1 is MNHNS and CDR2 is SASEGT. V was pared by 9 bases and J by 2 bases, with 13 bases between. CDR3 residues: CASTWTEQETQYF. The CDR3, as DNA: TGTGCCAGTACTTGGACAGAGCAAGAGACCCAGTACTTC.

This clonotype was picked up a small number of times. V usage is TRBV15 and J usage is TRBJ1-1; no clear D gene. There are 14 residues in the CDR3. CDR1 LNHNV and CDR2 YYDKDF come from the germline V gene (reference sequence). V was clipped by 4 bases and J by 1 base, with 10 bases between them. The CDR3 nucleotides are TGTGCCACCAGCAATCTGGCCCCGAACACTGAAGCTTTCTTT. As protein: CATSNLAPNTEAFF.